This T cell receptor (beta chain) was found in a study of T-cell reconstitution after alpha-beta-depleted transplantation in children. Preparing the TCRbeta library involved the use of unique molecular identifiers. In TCRdb, the PCR reads were re-called with MiXCR into one record per CDR3 protein. The sample lists some 500,000 distinct CDR3 sequences, approximately 32% occurring once. This clonotype was observed a few times. The CDR3 covers 15 residues. The V and J ends lost 5 bases and 9 bases respectively, with 20 bases between them. Per the germline V gene, CDR1 is LNHDA and CDR2 is SQIVND (reference sequence).

The sequences come from PBMCs from the stem cell graft donor, collected from the stem cell graft. The chain combines TRBV19 with TRBJ2-1; no clear D. The origin of this receptor is a human donor who donated a stem cell graft to a child with aplastic anemia. CDR3 loop: CASSELRPLGTEQFF. CDR3 coding DNA: TGTGCCAGTAGTGAACTCCGGCCGTTAGGCACTGAGCAGTTCTTC.